The 20 T cell receptor beta chains given below trace back to one sample, sequenced in a study of T cell changes during pregnancy in multiple sclerosis. Some clones are missing from TCRdb's copy, which holds only in-frame ones; the method was immunoSEQ multiplex PCR. This table has 50,000 to 65,000 clones, about 85% appearing once. The material was CD4+ T cells from peripheral blood mononuclear cells, obtained in the third trimester of pregnancy. These receptor sequences come from a female donor with multiple sclerosis, enrolled in a pregnancy study.

In its sample, this clone was seen a few times. This rearrangement joins TRBV30 to TRBJ1-1, with TRBD1 matching over 7 bases. CDR1 and CDR2 (germline): GTSNPN, SVGIG (reference sequence). The CDR3 extends over 14 amino acids. Trimming cost V 0 bases and J 3 bases; bases outside gene matches: 4. CDR3 sequence reads: CAWSVYTGDTEAFF. The CDR3 DNA is TGTGCCTGGAGTGTATATACAGGGGACACTGAAGCTTTCTTT.

The chain is built from TRBV27 and TRBJ1-1, with D possibly TRBD1 on 6 matching bases. This CDR3 comprises 13 residues. The V gene lost 5 bases and the J gene lost 5 bases, with 12 bases spanning the gap. CDR1 and CDR2 from the germline V gene are MNHEY and SMNVEV (reference sequence). The CDR3 loop reads CASSAARGTEAFF. CDR3 nucleotide sequence: TGTGCCAGCAGTGCCGCTAGGGGGACTGAAGCTTTCTTT.

This chain joins TRBV7-8 and TRBJ1-2; TRBD1 matches 7 bases. CDR1 is SGHVS and CDR2 is FQNEAQ in the germline V gene. Trimming removed 6 bases from V and 4 bases from J; junction bases left unmatched: 11. There are 15 residues in the CDR3. The CDR3: CASSSSTGQLYGYTF. In DNA form, the CDR3 reads TGTGCCAGCAGTTCGAGCACGGGACAGCTCTATGGCTACACCTTC.

This clone was counted a few times. V and J are TRBV30 and TRBJ1-5; D unclear. The CDR3 spans 12 residues. From germline, CDR1 is GTSNPN and CDR2 SVGIG (reference sequence). V was cut by 0 bases and J by 6 bases, with 6 bases left in between. The chain's CDR3 is CAWSVRGQPQHF. The CDR3 DNA reads TGTGCCTGGAGTGTACGCGGTCAGCCCCAGCATTTT.

This clone was detected once. The chain couples TRBV13 to TRBJ1-2; 9 nucleotides line up with TRBD1. With V trimmed by 5 bases and J by 2 bases, 18 bases remained unmatched. Germline V CDR1 and CDR2: PRHDT, FYEKMQ (reference sequence). This CDR3 has 19 residues. In DNA, the CDR3 is TGTGCCAGCAGCCCACATATATGGGACAGGGCCGTTTACAACTATGGCTACACCTTC. It encodes CASSPHIWDRAVYNYGYTF.

The chain has TRBV5-1 and TRBJ2-3; 9 bases agree with TRBD2. In germline, CDR1 is SGHRS, CDR2 YFSETQ. The J segment lost 4 bases and the V segment lost 4 bases, leaving 16 bases of the junction unmatched. The CDR3 is 18 amino acids. DNA for the CDR3: TGCGCCAGCAGCCGGACGTCACTAGCGGGTCCTAGGGCAGATACGCAGTATTTT. As protein: CASSRTSLAGPRADTQYF.

The chain carries TRBV14 and TRBJ1-2; D gene ambiguous. Per the germline V gene, CDR1 is SGHDN and CDR2 is FVKESK. The V end was cut by 0 bases, the J end by 4 bases, with 3 bases between. This CDR3 contains 12 residues. CDR3 nucleotide sequence: TGTGCCAGCAGCCAAGAGGCCTATGGCTACACCTTC. It codes for CASSQEAYGYTF.

The V and J genes are TRBV7-8 and TRBJ2-5; 8 bases map to TRBD2. This CDR3 is built from 14 residues. Germline V gives CDR1 SGHVS, CDR2 FQNEAQ. The J segment lost 5 bases and the V segment lost 4 bases, leaving 6 bases of the junction unmatched. The CDR3 nucleotides are TGTGCCAGCAGCTCCGCGGGGGGCCCGGAGACCCAGTACTTC. It codes for CASSSAGGPETQYF.

The genes are TRBV7-2 and TRBJ2-1; D is undetermined. Trimming pared 5 bases from V and 7 bases from J, leaving 9 bases between. Germline V CDR1 and CDR2: SGHTA, FQGNSA. CDR3 length: 12 amino acids. Here the CDR3 DNA reads TGTGCCAGCAGCGCAAAGGAGAATGAGCAGTTCTTC. Its protein product is CASSAKENEQFF.

The rearrangement uses TRBV5-1 and TRBJ2-7, with 7 bases aligning to TRBD2. J lost 1 base, V lost 1 base, and 5 bases had no gene match. CDR1 SGHRS and CDR2 YFSETQ come from the germline V gene. The CDR3 covers 15 residues. This CDR3 reads CASSLSTSESYEQYF. In DNA form, the CDR3 reads TGCGCCAGCAGCTTGAGTACTAGCGAATCCTACGAGCAGTACTTC.

This clone was found a few times. V and J are TRBV6-1 and TRBJ2-5, with TRBD2 matching 8 bases. V lost 3 bases and J lost 4; bases outside the gene matches: 13. The length of the CDR3 is 17 residues. In germline, CDR1 is MNHNS, CDR2 SASEGT. CDR3 protein: CASSDGHGTRGSETQYF. The CDR3 DNA reads TGTGCCAGCAGTGACGGACACGGGACTAGAGGGTCAGAGACCCAGTACTTC.

About this clone itself: The junction shows a germline mismatch at one end, possibly a read error. The V gene is TRBV6-1, the J gene TRBJ2-1; perhaps TRBD2 as D (5 bases). The CDR3 sequence is 10 residues long. Germline-derived CDR1 and CDR2 are MNHNS and SASEGT. This chain's CDR3 is CASGDYEQFF. In DNA, the CDR3 is TGTGCCAGCGGTGACTACGAGCAGTTCTTC.

V is TRBV19 and J is TRBJ2-3; possibly TRBD2 for D (5 bases). V shed 5 bases and J shed 0 bases, with 9 bases lying between them. Germline V gene data show CDR1 as LNHDA and CDR2 as SQIVND (reference sequence). The CDR3 is 14 residues long. The CDR3: CASSGGLSTDTQYF. Written as DNA, the CDR3 is TGTGCCAGTAGTGGAGGCCTTAGCACAGATACGCAGTATTTT.

This chain links TRBV5-5 with TRBJ1-2; TRBD1 aligns across 11 bases. CDR1 is SGHKS and CDR2 is YYEKEE in the germline V gene (reference sequence). This CDR3 contains 14 residues. V shed 2 bases and J 5 bases; nucleotides not matched to a gene: 2. The CDR3 nucleotides are TGTGCCAGCAGCTTCGGACAGGGGGCTTATGGCTACACCTTC. It specifies CASSFGQGAYGYTF.

The J gene is TRBJ1-3, the V gene TRBV9; D perhaps matches TRBD1 (5 bases). The CDR3 has 15 amino acids. Per the germline V gene, CDR1 is SGDLS and CDR2 is YYNGEE. V was pared by 2 bases and J by 1 base, with 10 bases between. CDR3 loop: CASSVGTNSGNTIYF. The CDR3 nucleotides are TGTGCCAGCAGCGTCGGGACTAATTCTGGAAACACCATATATTTT.

The J gene is TRBJ1-1, the V gene TRBV5-1; D is unresolved. The V gene lost 4 bases and the J gene lost 1 base, with 14 bases spanning the gap. The CDR3 runs 15 residues. The V gene's germline CDR1 is SGHRS and CDR2 YFSETQ. CDR3 nucleotides: TGCGCCAGCAGCGGTAGTGGCGGCCCGAACACTGAAGCTTTCTTT. Translated, it gives CASSGSGGPNTEAFF. Full variable domain (rest looked up from reference TRBV5-1 and TRBJ1-1): KAGVTQTPRYLIKTRGQQVTLSCSPISGHRSVSWYQQTPGQGLQFLFEYFSETQRNKGNFPGRFSGRQFSNSRSEMNVSTLELGDSALYLCASSGSGGPNTEAFFGQGTRLTVV.

This chain uses TRBV19 with TRBJ1-2, with no clear D. V lost 0 bases to trimming and J lost 0 bases, with 11 bases between them. The CDR3 is 16 amino acids. The germline CDR1 and CDR2 sequences are LNHDA and SQIVND (reference sequence). For the CDR3, the DNA is TGTGCCAGTAGTATAGAGTGGGCCAAAGCTAACTATGGCTACACCTTC. Its translation: CASSIEWAKANYGYTF.

The chain links TRBV5-5 to TRBJ1-6; D is unresolved. Germline V lookup: CDR1 SGHKS, CDR2 YYEKEE (reference sequence). V gave up 4 bases and J gave up 7 bases, with 21 bases separating them. The CDR3 consists of 17 residues. This CDR3 reads CASSRQLLASRNSPLHF. The CDR3 DNA sequence: TGTGCCAGCAGCCGACAATTGTTGGCCTCACGGAATTCACCCCTCCACTTT.

Remarks on this clone: One end of the junction varies from germline; a read error may be responsible. The sample contains more than one DNA sequence encoding this CDR3. This rearrangement joins TRBV30 to TRBJ2-3; D gene uncertain. Germline assignment: CDR1 GTSNPN and CDR2 SVGIG (reference sequence). The CDR3 contains 17 residues. Here the CDR3 reads CAWSVSAVSFVVDTQYF. The DNA for the CDR3 is TGTGCCTGGAGTGTATCTGCGGTGAGTTTCGTAGTGGATACGCAGTATTTC.

The sample holds a few counts of this clone. The chain couples TRBV6-1 to TRBJ2-7, with D possibly TRBD2 on 6 matching bases. Germline V gives CDR1 MNHNS, CDR2 SASEGT. The V end was cut by 8 bases, the J end by 6 bases, with 20 bases between. The CDR3 has 14 amino acids. Written as DNA, the CDR3 is TGTGCCAGCCGAGGAGGGGCAGGGACTTTCGAGCAGTACTTC. Its translation: CASRGGAGTFEQYF.